One and the same sample provided the 12 T cell receptor beta chains below, sequenced in a study of long-term antiretroviral therapy in people with HIV. The run of the v3.0 immunoSEQ assay was at survey level. Sequencing used immunoSEQ multiplex PCR; TCRdb keeps in-frame clones, though not all of them. Among about 25,000 clones, 88% were seen once, and the ten largest hold approximately 5%. The material sequenced was unsorted PBMCs, taken roughly 4.5 years after starting antiretroviral therapy. The receptors derive from a young man with HIV.

The chain uses TRBV29-1 and TRBJ1-2, with a tentative D call TRBD1 (5 bases). The CDR3 runs to 12 residues. Trimming took off 4 bases at V and 7 bases at J, with 13 bases between the two ends. Germline assignment: CDR1 SQVTM and CDR2 ANQGSEA. The CDR3 loop reads CSVVGTESGYTF. CDR3 coding DNA: TGCAGCGTTGTCGGGACGGAAAGTGGCTACACCTTC.

The chain uses TRBV2 and TRBJ2-1, with 10 bases lining up with TRBD2. Per the germline V gene, CDR1 is SNHLY and CDR2 is FYNNEI. The ends lost 6 bases at V and 3 bases at J; junction bases unmatched: 8. The CDR3 is made up of 16 amino acids. CDR3 protein: CASRRGLADNYNEQFF. The DNA of the CDR3 is TGTGCCAGCAGGCGAGGACTAGCGGACAACTACAATGAGCAGTTCTTC. Looking up the rest from reference TRBV2 and TRBJ2-1 gives the full variable domain: EPEVTQTPSHQVTQMGQEVILRCVPISNHLYFYWYRQILGQKVEFLVSFYNNEISEKSEIFDDQFSVERPDGSNFTLKIRSTKLEDSAMYFCASRRGLADNYNEQFFGPGTRLTVL.

CDR3 protein: CASRPDRGWGYTF. As DNA, the CDR3 is TGTGCCAGCAGACCTGACAGGGGATGGGGCTACACCTTC. This sequence joins TRBV5-4 and TRBJ1-2; TRBD1 agrees at 8 bases. Trimming took 5 bases from V and 8 from J; bases not matched to a gene: 8. This CDR3 has 13 amino acids. Germline V gene data show CDR1 as SGHNT and CDR2 as YYREEE (reference sequence).

The chain uses TRBV29-1 and TRBJ2-1; 13 nucleotides match TRBD2. The ends lost 1 base at V and 4 bases at J; junction bases unmatched: 13. The germline CDR1 and CDR2 sequences are SQVTM and ANQGSEA. There are 19 residues in the CDR3. CDR3 DNA sequence: TGCAGCGTTGAAGCCCGAGGTGAGCAGGGACTAGCGGGGTACAATGAGCAGTTCTTC. Translation: CSVEARGEQGLAGYNEQFF.

This sequence joins TRBV6-1 and TRBJ2-3, with TRBD2 as a possible D gene (5 bases). Trimming pared 8 bases from V and 2 bases from J, leaving 8 bases between. Germline V lookup: CDR1 MNHNS, CDR2 SASEGT. The CDR3 consists of 12 residues. The CDR3 spells CASGLATDTQYF. The CDR3 bases are TGTGCCAGCGGGCTAGCCACAGATACGCAGTATTTT.

The chain is built from TRBV9 and TRBJ1-2; no reliable D call. With 3 bases removed from V and 5 bases from J, the gap between germline ends came to 11 bases. The CDR3 sequence is 13 residues long. Germline values: CDR1 SGDLS, CDR2 YYNGEE. The CDR3 is CASSDLGRYGYTF. The CDR3 DNA reads as TGTGCCAGCAGCGACCTGGGCAGATATGGCTACACCTTC.

The J gene is TRBJ1-1, the V gene TRBV9, with D perhaps matching TRBD1 (6 bases). The CDR3 has 14 amino acids. Germline-derived CDR1 and CDR2 are SGDLS and YYNGEE. Between the trimmed V and J ends, which lost 2 bases and 5 bases, there was a span of 13 bases. CDR3 region: CASSVRERGTEAFF. CDR3 in DNA: TGTGCCAGCAGCGTTCGGGAGAGGGGGACTGAAGCTTTCTTT.

The chain employs TRBV7-2 and TRBJ2-7; 8 bases agree with TRBD2. This CDR3 has 15 amino acids. V dropped 7 bases and J dropped 2; count of bases not matched to a gene: 10. CDR1 is SGHTA and CDR2 is FQGNSA in the germline V gene. Here the CDR3 reads CASNYLAGLTYEQYF. The CDR3 DNA is TGTGCCAGCAACTATCTAGCGGGCTTGACCTACGAGCAGTACTTC.

This clone was seen just once. The chain's CDR3 is CSVAVIAYSYEQYF. Here the CDR3 DNA reads TGCAGCGTTGCGGTTATAGCCTACTCCTACGAGCAGTACTTC. The V and J genes are TRBV29-1 and TRBJ2-7; D is unresolved. V was cut by 4 bases and J by 0 bases, with 13 bases left in between. Germline V CDR1 and CDR2: SQVTM, ANQGSEA. CDR3 size: 14 residues.

The genes are TRBV5-6 and TRBJ2-5; D may correspond to TRBD1 or TRBD2 (7 bases each). V gave up 3 bases and J gave up 2 bases, with 14 bases separating them. Germline V lookup: CDR1 SGHDT, CDR2 YYEEEE. The CDR3 has 15 amino acids. The CDR3: CASSSLRGGQETQYF. The DNA for the CDR3 is TGTGCCAGCAGCTCCCTCAGGGGGGGGCAAGAGACCCAGTACTTC.

The J gene is TRBJ2-7, the V gene TRBV12-2; TRBD1, the table's D call, lacks a check against the DNA. TRBV12-2 represents a pseudogene. CDR3 length equals 17 residues. CDR3 residues: CASPPCWAPISLSEQYF. DNA for the CDR3: TGTGCAAGTCCGCCCTGTTGGGCGCCGATTAGTCTGTCCGAGCAGTACTTC.

V usage is TRBV6-5 and J usage is TRBJ2-1, with 7 bases identical to TRBD2. V lost 6 bases and J lost 0; bases outside the gene matches: 2. The CDR3 extends over 14 amino acids. Per the germline V gene, CDR1 is MNHEY and CDR2 is SVGAGI. CDR3 region: CASSRLASYNEQFF. In nucleotides, the CDR3 is TGTGCCAGCAGCCGACTAGCCTCCTACAATGAGCAGTTCTTC.